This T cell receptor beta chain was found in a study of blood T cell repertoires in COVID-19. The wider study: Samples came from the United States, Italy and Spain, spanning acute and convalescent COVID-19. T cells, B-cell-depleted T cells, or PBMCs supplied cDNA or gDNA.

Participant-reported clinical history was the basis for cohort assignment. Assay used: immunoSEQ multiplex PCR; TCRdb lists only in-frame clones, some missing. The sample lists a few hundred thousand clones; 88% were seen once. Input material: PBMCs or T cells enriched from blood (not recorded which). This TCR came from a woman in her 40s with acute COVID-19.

The CDR3 protein is CASSHRTGLSYNEQFF. For the CDR3, the DNA is TGTGCCAGCAGCCACCGGACAGGCTTATCCTACAATGAGCAGTTCTTC. The chain has TRBV14 and TRBJ2-1, with TRBD1 matching 7 bases. The germline gives CDR1 SGHDN, CDR2 FVKESK. The CDR3 extends over 16 amino acids. The J segment lost 1 base and the V segment lost 3 bases, leaving 6 bases of the junction unmatched.